The 20 T cell receptor beta chains reported below all come from one sample, sequenced in a study of shared clonotypes between healthy human individuals. Produced via immunoSEQ multiplex PCR; TCRdb's table is partial and in-frame only. The table lists roughly 2 million clones, about 94% of them singletons. The sample was naive CD4+ T cells sorted from blood. Subset of the sample: CD45RA+ positively selected. Every receptor here comes from a young man in good health.

A note on this clone: At one boundary the junction diverges from the germline segment, which might be a read error. The genes are TRBV30 and TRBJ1-1, with D uncertain. Germline CDR1 reads GTSNPN; CDR2 reads SVGIG (reference sequence). CDR3 length: 13 amino acids. The CDR3 spells CAWSISQNAEAFF. In nucleotides, the CDR3 is TGTGCCTGGAGTATAAGCCAGAACGCTGAAGCTTTCTTT.

V gene TRBV6-1 combines with J gene TRBJ2-7, with a possible D match to TRBD1 (6 bases). Germline values: CDR1 MNHNS, CDR2 SASEGT. This CDR3 is built from 16 residues. V was pared by 0 bases and J by 4 bases, with 16 bases between. CDR3 loop: CASSEAITGLGYEQYF. In DNA form, the CDR3 reads TGTGCCAGCAGTGAAGCAATAACAGGGCTTGGTTACGAGCAGTACTTC.

In the case of this clone: Within the sample, other DNA sequences also encode this same CDR3. The V call is TRBV5-1, the J call TRBJ2-7, with 8 bases fitting TRBD2. Trimming cost V 4 bases and J 4 bases; bases outside gene matches: 7. CDR1 and CDR2 (germline): SGHRS, YFSETQ. The CDR3 contains 14 residues. The CDR3 nucleotides read TGCGCCAGCAGCCCCGGGACTAGTGGGTACGAGCAGTACTTC. Amino acid sequence: CASSPGTSGYEQYF.

The chain couples TRBV10-2 to TRBJ2-3; 10 bases match TRBD2. The trim removed 2 bases at V and 7 bases at J, leaving 6 bases unmatched. The CDR3 is 15 residues long. The V gene's germline CDR1 is WSHSY and CDR2 SAAADI. The CDR3 nucleotides read TGCGCCAGCAGTGAGGCTAGCGGGGGACTAAATACGCAGTATTTT. The encoded protein is CASSEASGGLNTQYF.

V and J are TRBV5-4 and TRBJ2-3; possible D gene TRBD2, 6 bases. The CDR3 runs 14 residues. Deletions cut 4 bases from V and 3 bases from J, with 12 bases between. Germline CDR1 SGHNT, CDR2 YYREEE (reference sequence). The CDR3 DNA reads TGTGCCAGCAGCCCTGTAGGGAGGACAGATACGCAGTATTTT. Its protein product is CASSPVGRTDTQYF. Together with reference TRBV5-4 and TRBJ2-3, the CDR3 gives the full variable domain: ETGVTQSPTHLIKTRGQQVTLRCSSQSGHNTVSWYQQALGQGPQFIFQYYREEENGRGNFPPRFSGLQFPNYSSELNVNALELDDSALYLCASSPVGRTDTQYFGPGTRLTVL.

This rearrangement joins TRBV6-1 to TRBJ1-4, with 8 bases matching TRBD1. The germline gives CDR1 MNHNS, CDR2 SASEGT. J was trimmed by 8 bases and V by 1 base; bases with no gene match: 0. The CDR3 sequence is 13 residues long. The CDR3 region is CASSEGQGEKLFF. In DNA, the CDR3 is TGTGCCAGCAGTGAAGGACAGGGGGAAAAACTGTTTTTT.

V gene TRBV7-8 combines with J gene TRBJ1-2; 11 nucleotides match TRBD1. CDR1 SGHVS and CDR2 FQNEAQ come from the germline V gene. The J segment lost 8 bases and the V segment lost 3 bases, leaving 5 bases of the junction unmatched. The CDR3 length is 14 residues. CDR3 nucleotide sequence: TGTGCCAGCAGCTTGGACAGGGGGCTCGAAGGCTACACCTTC. Translated, it gives CASSLDRGLEGYTF.

This rearrangement joins TRBV2 to TRBJ1-1, with 8 bases fitting TRBD1. The V gene end was trimmed by 2 bases and the J gene end by 2 bases; junction bases not matched to a gene: 16. CDR1 and CDR2 from the germline V gene are SNHLY and FYNNEI. The CDR3 extends over 19 amino acids. The CDR3 DNA is TGTGCCAGCAGTGAAAGGGGGACAGGTTTCCTCCTAGGTAACACTGAAGCTTTCTTT. Translation: CASSERGTGFLLGNTEAFF.

CDR3: CASAEGGIGADTQYF. CDR3 DNA sequence: TGCGCCAGCGCTGAGGGTGGGATAGGGGCAGATACGCAGTATTTT. This sequence joins TRBV5-1 and TRBJ2-3, with D perhaps assigned TRBD1 or TRBD2 (5 bases each). The V and J ends lost 7 bases and 4 bases respectively, with 19 bases between them. There are 15 residues in the CDR3. In germline, CDR1 is SGHRS, CDR2 YFSETQ. The entire variable domain, with the rest obtained from reference TRBV5-1 and TRBJ2-3, is as follows: KAGVTQTPRYLIKTRGQQVTLSCSPISGHRSVSWYQQTPGQGLQFLFEYFSETQRNKGNFPGRFSGRQFSNSRSEMNVSTLELGDSALYLCASAEGGIGADTQYFGPGTRLTVL.

Written as DNA, the CDR3 is TGTGCCAGCAGCTTAGCGACGGCGCCGGGGTTCTTC. Encoded protein: CASSLATAPGFF. V gene TRBV7-2 combines with J gene TRBJ2-1, with D hard to call. CDR1 is SGHTA and CDR2 is FQGNSA in the germline V gene. The CDR3 is 12 residues long. V shed 0 bases and J shed 15 bases, with 12 bases lying between them.

CDR3 region: CAWRPLSRGSTEAFF. DNA for the CDR3: TGTGCCTGGAGACCCCTCTCCCGGGGGTCCACTGAAGCTTTCTTT. The chain joins TRBV30 to TRBJ1-1; D is possibly TRBD1 (5 bases). Germline loops: CDR1 GTSNPN, CDR2 SVGIG (reference sequence). The CDR3 sequence is 15 residues long. V lost 3 bases and J 4 bases, leaving 18 bases between the germline ends.

V usage is TRBV5-6 and J usage is TRBJ2-4; unclear D gene. CDR3 length: 14 residues. Germline V gives CDR1 SGHDT, CDR2 YYEEEE. V was cut by 0 bases and J by 0 bases, with 4 bases left in between. The CDR3 DNA reads TGTGCCAGCAGCTTGGAAGAAGCCAAAAACATTCAGTACTTC. Its translation is CASSLEEAKNIQYF.

V is TRBV27 and J is TRBJ2-3; 8 nucleotides agree with TRBD2. Germline CDR1 is MNHEY and CDR2 is SMNVEV (reference sequence). The CDR3 has 15 residues. V dropped 2 bases and J dropped 5; count of bases not matched to a gene: 6. CDR3 residues: CASSLRRGAGDTQYF. DNA for the CDR3: TGTGCCAGCAGTTTAAGGCGGGGGGCCGGAGATACGCAGTATTTT.

The gene calls are TRBV10-3 and TRBJ2-7; 7 bases match TRBD1. The CDR3 length is 14 residues. Germline CDR1 is ENHRY and CDR2 is SYGVKD. With 3 bases clipped from V and 2 bases from J, the junction kept 4 bases outside the gene matches. The CDR3 loop is CAISEPGQTYEQYF. The DNA of the CDR3 is TGTGCCATCAGTGAACCGGGACAGACCTACGAGCAGTACTTC.

As concerns this clone: Distinct nucleotide sequences in the sample also encode this CDR3. The V gene is TRBV5-4, the J gene TRBJ2-5; D is unclear. Germline-derived CDR1 and CDR2 are SGHNT and YYREEE (reference sequence). V lost 0 bases and J lost 5, with 8 bases in between. The CDR3 extends over 13 amino acids. In nucleotides, the CDR3 is TGTGCCAGCAGCTTGGCAGGTCCGGAGACCCAGTACTTC. Protein sequence: CASSLAGPETQYF.

In nucleotides, the CDR3 is TGTGCCAGCAGCTTCAAGGGTCTTACTAGCGGACTTTCCTACGAGCAGTACTTC. Its protein is CASSFKGLTSGLSYEQYF. V usage is TRBV5-4 and J usage is TRBJ2-7; 8 bases map to TRBD2. CDR3 length: 18 amino acids. The V segment lost 2 bases and the J segment 1 base; nucleotides outside the gene matches: 14. CDR1 and CDR2 from the germline V gene are SGHNT and YYREEE (reference sequence).

The chain carries TRBV14 and TRBJ2-5; the D gene could be TRBD1 or TRBD2 (5 bases each). Trimming shortened V by 4 bases and J by 2 bases, and 17 bases separated the two germline ends. The CDR3 runs 16 residues. Germline V gene sequence: CDR1 SGHDN, CDR2 FVKESK. The CDR3 reads CASSLGTKAGQETQYF. Here the CDR3 DNA reads TGTGCCAGCAGCCTGGGGACCAAGGCAGGGCAAGAGACCCAGTACTTC.

This chain uses TRBV9 with TRBJ2-1, with a weak D call TRBD1 (6 bases). This CDR3 region has 15 residues. Germline V gene sequence: CDR1 SGDLS, CDR2 YYNGEE. Deletions cut 4 bases from V and 3 bases from J, with 14 bases between. CDR3 sequence reads: CASSTKGDNYNEQFF. The CDR3 region has the DNA TGTGCCAGCAGCACCAAGGGGGACAACTACAATGAGCAGTTCTTC.

This chain joins TRBV7-2 and TRBJ2-3, with 10 bases fitting TRBD2. Germline V gives CDR1 SGHTA, CDR2 FQGNSA. This CDR3 spans 15 amino acids. Germline trimming cut 7 bases from V and 4 bases from J; bases unmatched to any gene: 8. This CDR3 is CASIEAGGPSDTQYF. CDR3 DNA: TGTGCCAGCATCGAAGCGGGAGGGCCATCAGATACGCAGTATTTT.

This clone came up once. The genes are TRBV5-6 and TRBJ2-5, with D maybe TRBD1 (7 bases). The CDR3 sequence is 15 residues long. The V end lost 0 bases, the J end lost 4 bases, and 13 bases lay between the germline ends. Germline CDR1 reads SGHDT; CDR2 reads YYEEEE. The chain's CDR3 is CASSLDRGGGETQYF. In nucleotides, the CDR3 is TGTGCCAGCAGCTTGGACAGGGGAGGTGGAGAGACCCAGTACTTC.